In its sample, the clone carrying this T cell receptor beta chain was seen many times. Profiling that covered TCR beta VDJ and CDR3 relied on genomic DNA as its template. TCRdb re-analysed the reads in MiXCR, keeping a single row per CDR3 protein. The data hold approximately 380,000 distinct CDR3 sequences, with 65% to 75% observed a single time. This CDR3 contains 12 residues. Germline lookup yields CDR1 SGHRS and CDR2 YFSETQ. With 6 bases removed from V and 3 bases from J, the gap between germline ends came to 9 bases. This sample was included in a study of CD8+CD57+ T cells in acquired aplastic anemia.

This sequence originates from a human donor in good health, serving as a control. This sequence joins TRBV5-1 and TRBJ2-5; D is perhaps TRBD2 (6 bases). The sequencing sample was made of sorted CD4+, CD8+, or CD8+CD57+ T cells (not recorded which) from PBMCs. DNA of the CDR3: TGCGCCAGCACCGGGGAGGAAGAGACCCAGTACTTC. It yields the protein CASTGEEETQYF.